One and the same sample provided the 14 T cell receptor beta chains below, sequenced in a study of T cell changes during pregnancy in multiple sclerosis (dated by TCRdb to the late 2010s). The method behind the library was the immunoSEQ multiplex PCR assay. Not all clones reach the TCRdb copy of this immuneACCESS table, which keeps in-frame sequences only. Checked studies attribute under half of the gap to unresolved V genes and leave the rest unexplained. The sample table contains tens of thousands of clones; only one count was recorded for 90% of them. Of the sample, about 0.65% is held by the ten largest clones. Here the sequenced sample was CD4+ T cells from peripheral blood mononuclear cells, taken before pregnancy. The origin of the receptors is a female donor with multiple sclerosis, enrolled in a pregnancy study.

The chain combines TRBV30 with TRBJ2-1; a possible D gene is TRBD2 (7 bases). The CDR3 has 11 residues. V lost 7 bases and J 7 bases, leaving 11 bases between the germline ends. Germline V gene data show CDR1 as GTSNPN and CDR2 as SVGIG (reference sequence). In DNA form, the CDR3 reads TGTGCCTTCGAGGGGGGGAATGAGCAGTTCTTC. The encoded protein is CAFEGGNEQFF.

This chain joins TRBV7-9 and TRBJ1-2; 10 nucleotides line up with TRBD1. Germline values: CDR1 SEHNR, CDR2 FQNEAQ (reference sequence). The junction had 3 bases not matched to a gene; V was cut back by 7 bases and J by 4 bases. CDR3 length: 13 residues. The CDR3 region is CASMGQGSYGYTF. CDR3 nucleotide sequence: TGTGCCAGCATGGGACAGGGGAGCTATGGCTACACCTTC.

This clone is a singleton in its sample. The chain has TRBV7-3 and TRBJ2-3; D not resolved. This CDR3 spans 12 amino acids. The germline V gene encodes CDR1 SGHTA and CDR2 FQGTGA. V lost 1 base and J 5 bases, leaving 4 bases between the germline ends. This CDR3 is CASSLSVDTQYF. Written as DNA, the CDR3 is TGTGCCAGCAGCTTAAGCGTAGATACGCAGTATTTT. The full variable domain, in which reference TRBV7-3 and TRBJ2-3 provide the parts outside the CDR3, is GAGVSQTPSNKVTEKGKYVELRCDPISGHTALYWYRQSLGQGPEFLIYFQGTGAADDSGLPNDRFFAVRPEGSVSTLKIQRTERGDSAVYLCASSLSVDTQYFGPGTRLTVL.

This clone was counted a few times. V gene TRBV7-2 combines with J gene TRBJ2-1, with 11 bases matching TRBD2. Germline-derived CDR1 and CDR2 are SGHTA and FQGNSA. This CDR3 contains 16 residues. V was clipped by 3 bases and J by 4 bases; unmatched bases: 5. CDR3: CASSLSGTSGYNEQFF. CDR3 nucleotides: TGTGCCAGCAGCTTGTCCGGGACTAGCGGATACAATGAGCAGTTCTTC.

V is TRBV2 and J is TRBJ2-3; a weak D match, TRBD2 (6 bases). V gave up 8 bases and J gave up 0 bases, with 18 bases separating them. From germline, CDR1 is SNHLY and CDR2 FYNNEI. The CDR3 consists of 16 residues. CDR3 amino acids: CASLTGLLPSTDTQYF. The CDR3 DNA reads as TGTGCCAGCCTTACGGGACTTCTACCTAGCACAGATACGCAGTATTTT.

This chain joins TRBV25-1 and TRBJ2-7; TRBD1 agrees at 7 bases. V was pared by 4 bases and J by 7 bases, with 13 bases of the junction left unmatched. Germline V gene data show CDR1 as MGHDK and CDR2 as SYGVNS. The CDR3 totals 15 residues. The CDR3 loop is CASSGIRGIVREQYF. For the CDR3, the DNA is TGTGCCAGCAGTGGCATCAGGGGGATAGTACGGGAGCAGTACTTC.

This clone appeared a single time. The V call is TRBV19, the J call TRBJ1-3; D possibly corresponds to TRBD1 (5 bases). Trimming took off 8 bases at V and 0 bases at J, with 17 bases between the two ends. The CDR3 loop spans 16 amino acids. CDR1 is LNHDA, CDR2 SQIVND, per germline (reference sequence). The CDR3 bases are TGTGCCAGTGGGGCAGCCTCTAGAGTCTCTGGAAACACCATATATTTT. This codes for CASGAASRVSGNTIYF.

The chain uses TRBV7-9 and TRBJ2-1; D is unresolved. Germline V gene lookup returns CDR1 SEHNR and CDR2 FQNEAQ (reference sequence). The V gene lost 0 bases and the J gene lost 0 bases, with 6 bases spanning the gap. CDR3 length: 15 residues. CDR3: CASSLAVSSYNEQFF. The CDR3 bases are TGTGCCAGCAGCTTAGCAGTGAGCTCCTACAATGAGCAGTTCTTC.

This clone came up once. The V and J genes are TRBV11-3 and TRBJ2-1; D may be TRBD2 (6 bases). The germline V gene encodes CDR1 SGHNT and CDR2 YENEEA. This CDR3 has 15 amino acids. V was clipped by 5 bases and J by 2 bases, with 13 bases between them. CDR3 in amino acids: CASSPGGDTYNEQFF. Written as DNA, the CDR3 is TGTGCCAGCAGCCCCGGGGGAGATACCTACAATGAGCAGTTCTTC. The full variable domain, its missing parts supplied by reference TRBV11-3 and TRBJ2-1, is EAGVVQSPRYKIIEKKQPVAFWCNPISGHNTLYWYLQNLGQGPELLIRYENEEAVDDSQLPKDRFSAERLKGVDSTLKIQPAELGDSAVYLCASSPGGDTYNEQFFGPGTRLTVL.

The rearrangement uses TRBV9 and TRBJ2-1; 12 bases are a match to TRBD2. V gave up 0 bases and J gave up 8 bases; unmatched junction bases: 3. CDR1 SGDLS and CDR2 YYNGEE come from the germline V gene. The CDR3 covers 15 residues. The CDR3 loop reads CASSVGLAGGHEQFF. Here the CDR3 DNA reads TGTGCCAGCAGCGTAGGGCTAGCGGGGGGGCATGAGCAGTTCTTC. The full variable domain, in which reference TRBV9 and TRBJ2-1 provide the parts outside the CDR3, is DSGVTQTPKHLITATGQRVTLRCSPRSGDLSVYWYQQSLDQGLQFLIQYYNGEERAKGNILERFSAQQFPDLHSELNLSSLELGDSALYFCASSVGLAGGHEQFFGPGTRLTVL.

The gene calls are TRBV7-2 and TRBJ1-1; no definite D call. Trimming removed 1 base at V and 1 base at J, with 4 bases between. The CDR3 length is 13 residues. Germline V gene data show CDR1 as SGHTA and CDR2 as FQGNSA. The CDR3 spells CASSLDRNTEAFF. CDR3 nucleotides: TGTGCCAGCAGCTTAGACAGGAACACTGAAGCTTTCTTT.

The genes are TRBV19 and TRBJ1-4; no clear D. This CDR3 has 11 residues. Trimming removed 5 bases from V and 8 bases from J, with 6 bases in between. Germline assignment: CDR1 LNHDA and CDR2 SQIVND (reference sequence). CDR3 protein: CASSHREKLFF. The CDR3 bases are TGTGCCAGTAGTCACCGGGAAAAACTGTTTTTT.

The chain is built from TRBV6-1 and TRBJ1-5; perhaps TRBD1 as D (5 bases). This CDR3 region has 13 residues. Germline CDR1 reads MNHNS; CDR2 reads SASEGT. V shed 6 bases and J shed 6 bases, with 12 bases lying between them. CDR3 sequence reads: CASSGTGFQPQHF. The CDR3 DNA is TGTGCCAGCAGCGGTACAGGTTTTCAGCCCCAGCATTTT.

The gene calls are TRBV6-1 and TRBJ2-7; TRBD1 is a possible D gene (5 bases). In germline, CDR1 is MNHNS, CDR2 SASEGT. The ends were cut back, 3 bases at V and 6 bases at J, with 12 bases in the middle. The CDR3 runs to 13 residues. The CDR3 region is CASSDARVSEQYF. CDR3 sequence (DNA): TGTGCCAGCAGTGATGCCAGGGTCTCCGAGCAGTACTTC.